Presented here are 26 T cell receptor beta chains from one specimen sequenced in a study of naive and memory T cell subsets. The beta constant-region primer was an equimolar mix of two oligonucleotides covering TRBC1 and TRBC2. Four rounds of PCR amplified the ligated cDNA using nested alpha and beta constant-region primers plus SP2. TCRdb re-analysed the UMI-ligation and nested PCR reads in MiXCR, keeping a single row per CDR3 protein. The sample holds some 80,000 distinct CDR3 sequences, 9% seen once. The sample consisted of naive CD8+ T cells from blood. The receptors were sampled from a human donor in good health.

The chain recombines TRBV29-1 with TRBJ2-1; D is uncertain. Germline V gives CDR1 SQVTM, CDR2 ANQGSEA. With 7 bases removed from V and 0 bases from J, the gap between germline ends came to 10 bases. This CDR3 has 13 amino acids. The DNA for the CDR3 is TGCAGCGGAGGACCCAGCTCCTACAATGAGCAGTTCTTC. Translation gives CSGGPSSYNEQFF.

This clonotype was counted between two and nine times. The V gene is TRBV29-1, the J gene TRBJ2-7; perhaps TRBD2 as D (5 bases). The V gene's germline CDR1 is SQVTM and CDR2 ANQGSEA. The V end lost 4 bases, the J end lost 0 bases, and 10 bases lay between the germline ends. The CDR3 consists of 13 residues. The CDR3 nucleotides are TGCAGCGTTGGACAAACTAGCTCCTACGAGCAGTACTTC. It is translated as CSVGQTSSYEQYF.

This clonotype was detected many times. This chain uses TRBV7-2 with TRBJ2-7; tentative D call: TRBD2 (6 bases). This CDR3 contains 16 residues. Germline assignment: CDR1 SGHTA and CDR2 FQGNSA. Deletions cut 5 bases from V and 0 bases from J, with 17 bases between. The DNA of the CDR3 is TGTGCCAGCAGCCCCCCGGGTAGCGGCAGCTCCTACGAGCAGTACTTC. The encoded protein is CASSPPGSGSSYEQYF. The full variable domain, its missing parts supplied by reference TRBV7-2 and TRBJ2-7, is GAGVSQSPSNKVTEKGKDVELRCDPISGHTALYWYRQSLGQGLEFLIYFQGNSAPDKSGLPSDRFSAERTGGSVSTLTIQRTQQEDSAVYLCASSPPGSGSSYEQYFGPGTRLTVT.

This sequence joins TRBV7-6 and TRBJ2-1; D is unresolved. The CDR3 extends over 13 amino acids. Trimming stripped 1 base from V and 5 bases from J, with 6 bases between. Germline-derived CDR1 and CDR2 are SGHVS and FNYEAQ. The CDR3 loop is CASSLVSHNEQFF. The CDR3 region has the DNA TGTGCCAGCAGCTTAGTGTCCCACAATGAGCAGTTCTTC. The whole variable domain, filled in from reference TRBV7-6 and TRBJ2-1, reads GAGVSQSPRYKVTKRGQDVALRCDPISGHVSLYWYRQALGQGPEFLTYFNYEAQQDKSGLPNDRFSAERPEGSISTLTIQRTEQRDSAMYRCASSLVSHNEQFFGPGTRLTVL.

This clonotype appeared a few times. The chain is built from TRBV20-1 and TRBJ2-2, with D perhaps being TRBD1 or TRBD2 (5 bases each). CDR1 and CDR2 from the germline V gene are DFQATT and SNEGSKA (reference sequence). This CDR3 has 17 amino acids. V gave up 0 bases and J gave up 4 bases, with 18 bases separating them. As DNA, the CDR3 is TGCAGTGCTAGAGATGAAGGGCAGGGAGTTGGCACCGGGGAGCTGTTTTTT. It translates to CSARDEGQGVGTGELFF.

This clonotype was observed many times. V usage is TRBV20-1 and J usage is TRBJ1-5, with unresolved D. The CDR3 extends over 14 amino acids. The germline V gene has CDR1 DFQATT and CDR2 SNEGSKA (reference sequence). Trimming took off 0 bases at V and 4 bases at J, with 10 bases between the two ends. This CDR3 reads CSARDELGNQPQHF. In nucleotides, the CDR3 is TGCAGTGCTAGAGATGAGTTGGGGAATCAGCCCCAGCATTTT.

This clonotype was seen only a few times. The V gene is TRBV12-3 or TRBV12-4, the J gene TRBJ2-3, with 7 nucleotides matching TRBD1. CDR3 length equals 14 residues. The V gene end was trimmed by 8 bases and the J gene end by 0 bases; junction bases not matched to a gene: 5. The CDR3 region is CASVPGQSTDTQYF. CDR3 sequence (DNA): TGTGCCAGCGTTCCGGGACAGAGCACAGATACGCAGTATTTT.

The chain links TRBV7-9 to TRBJ2-7, with 9 nucleotides matching TRBD1. Germline loops: CDR1 SEHNR, CDR2 FQNEAQ (reference sequence). The V gene end was trimmed by 5 bases and the J gene end by 3 bases; junction bases not matched to a gene: 8. This CDR3 is built from 15 residues. The CDR3 bases are TGTGCCAGCAGCATGGGACAGGGTCTAAGCTACGAGCAGTACTTC. Its protein product is CASSMGQGLSYEQYF.

Many counts were recorded for this clonotype. V gene TRBV5-1 combines with J gene TRBJ2-4, with 8 bases fitting TRBD1. CDR3 size: 15 residues. The V segment lost 3 bases and the J segment 3 bases; nucleotides outside the gene matches: 5. Per the germline V gene, CDR1 is SGHRS and CDR2 is YFSETQ. The CDR3 spells CASSSHRGSKNIQYF. The DNA for the CDR3 is TGCGCCAGCAGCTCCCACAGGGGGAGCAAAAACATTCAGTACTTC.

This clonotype has only a few counts. V is TRBV7-9 and J is TRBJ2-3, with 7 bases fitting TRBD1. Trimming removed 4 bases from V and 4 bases from J; junction bases left unmatched: 11. The germline V gene has CDR1 SEHNR and CDR2 FQNEAQ (reference sequence). The length of the CDR3 is 16 residues. This chain's CDR3 is CASSSLQGRGADTQYF. For the CDR3, the DNA is TGTGCCAGCAGCTCTCTACAGGGGCGAGGGGCAGATACGCAGTATTTT.

This clonotype was recorded at least ten times. The V and J genes are TRBV6-5 and TRBJ2-6; D is uncertain. V lost 7 bases and J 4 bases, leaving 20 bases between the germline ends. This CDR3 is 17 amino acids long. Germline V CDR1 and CDR2: MNHEY, SVGAGI. The CDR3: CASTINPLLTGANVLTF. CDR3 in DNA: TGTGCCAGCACCATCAACCCTCTATTGACCGGGGCCAACGTCCTGACTTTC.

This rearrangement joins TRBV18 to TRBJ2-3; a possible D gene is TRBD2 (5 bases). This CDR3 spans 18 amino acids. CDR1 is KGHSH and CDR2 is LQKENI in the germline V gene. The CDR3 DNA follows: TGTGGGGAGTCACCGCTTCGACTACCAATGATTAGCACAGATACGCAGTATTTT. This gives the protein CGESPLRLPMISTDTQYF.

This clonotype was seen at least ten times. This chain joins TRBV29-1 and TRBJ2-1; possibly TRBD1 or TRBD2 for D (6 bases each). V was pared by 3 bases and J by 8 bases, with 14 bases between. This CDR3 comprises 13 residues. The V gene's germline CDR1 is SQVTM and CDR2 ANQGSEA. As DNA, the CDR3 is TGCAGCGTTGAGGGGACCGGGGGCGATGAGCAGTTCTTC. Translation: CSVEGTGGDEQFF.

At least ten counts were recorded for this clonotype. The CDR3 sequence: CASSPDGGNSPLHF. The DNA of the CDR3 is TGTGCCAGCTCACCGGATGGAGGGAATTCACCCCTCCACTTT. This chain joins TRBV18 and TRBJ1-6; D unclear. V was cut by 3 bases and J by 7 bases, with 10 bases left in between. The germline V gene encodes CDR1 KGHSH and CDR2 LQKENI. CDR3 size: 14 residues.

This clonotype was detected only a few times. This rearrangement joins TRBV7-9 to TRBJ2-3; 13 nucleotides agree with TRBD2. V lost 2 bases, J lost 4 bases, and 6 bases stayed unmatched. The CDR3 runs 17 residues. CDR1 is SEHNR, CDR2 FQNEAQ, per germline (reference sequence). CDR3 region: CASSLRTSGGFPDTQYF. For the CDR3, the DNA is TGTGCCAGCAGCTTAAGGACTAGCGGGGGATTTCCAGATACGCAGTATTTT.

The chain couples TRBV28 to TRBJ2-1; D possibly corresponds to TRBD2 (6 bases). Trimming stripped 2 bases from V and 7 bases from J, with 9 bases between. The CDR3 has 13 residues. From germline, CDR1 is MDHEN and CDR2 SYDVKM. The CDR3 DNA reads TGTGCCAGCAGTTTAGGTCGGGGGAATGAGCAGTTCTTC. This gives the protein CASSLGRGNEQFF.

The V and J genes are TRBV27 and TRBJ2-1; 7 bases are shared with TRBD2. This CDR3 region has 14 residues. Germline V gene data show CDR1 as MNHEY and CDR2 as SMNVEV (reference sequence). V was pared by 5 bases and J by 5 bases, with 6 bases of the junction left unmatched. CDR3 loop: CASSDHGTNNEQFF. For the CDR3, the DNA is TGTGCCAGCAGTGACCACGGGACTAACAATGAGCAGTTCTTC.

The sample holds many counts of this clonotype. The chain combines TRBV12-3 or TRBV12-4 with TRBJ1-5; D gene uncertain. The CDR3 consists of 14 residues. The V end lost 3 bases, the J end lost 4 bases, and 10 bases lay between the germline ends. The CDR3: CASSFRELNQPQHF. The CDR3, as DNA: TGTGCCAGCAGTTTTAGGGAACTAAATCAGCCCCAGCATTTT.

J is TRBJ1-5 and V is TRBV9, with D unclear. V dropped 0 bases and J dropped 2 bases, with 9 bases sitting between them. Germline V CDR1 and CDR2: SGDLS, YYNGEE. This CDR3 spans 15 amino acids. In DNA, the CDR3 is TGTGCCAGCAGCGTAGGAGGGAAGGGCAATCAGCCCCAGCATTTT. Its translation is CASSVGGKGNQPQHF.

In this sample, this clonotype turned up a few times. V is TRBV7-6 and J is TRBJ1-3; perhaps TRBD1 as D (5 bases). CDR3 length: 18 residues. The V gene lost 4 bases and the J gene lost 3 bases, with 22 bases spanning the gap. Germline assignment: CDR1 SGHVS and CDR2 FNYEAQ. The CDR3 reads CASSSKIGARQGGNTIYF. The CDR3, as DNA: TGTGCCAGCAGCTCCAAAATAGGGGCCCGGCAGGGTGGAAACACCATATATTTT.

The chain employs TRBV14 and TRBJ1-1; weak D call: TRBD1 (6 bases). CDR1 is SGHDN, CDR2 FVKESK, per germline. CDR3 length: 16 residues. Trimming took 4 bases from V and 4 from J, leaving 19 bases between them. This chain's CDR3 is CASSPTVGIRGTEAFF. As DNA, the CDR3 is TGTGCCAGCAGCCCGACAGTCGGTATCAGGGGCACTGAAGCTTTCTTT.

V is TRBV12-3 or TRBV12-4 and J is TRBJ1-2; D may be TRBD1 (5 bases). V lost 5 bases and J lost 3, with 16 bases in between. This CDR3 spans 15 amino acids. CDR3 nucleotide sequence: TGTGCCAGCAGTGGTTTCCAGCAGGGCTACTATGGCTACACCTTC. Encoded protein: CASSGFQQGYYGYTF.

This clonotype was found a few times. The CDR3 region has the DNA TGTGCCAGCAGTCGCGGATCGGGCGATGAGCAGTTCTTC. Translating it yields CASSRGSGDEQFF. The J gene is TRBJ2-1, the V gene TRBV27; D uncertain. Trimming cost V 5 bases and J 8 bases, with 13 bases left between them. CDR1 is MNHEY and CDR2 is SMNVEV in the germline V gene (reference sequence). The CDR3 extends over 13 amino acids.

The sample holds a few counts of this clonotype. Here the CDR3 reads CASSTRDREPYEQYF. CDR3 in DNA: TGTGCCAGCAGCACCCGGGACAGGGAACCCTACGAGCAGTACTTC. This chain links TRBV21-1 with TRBJ2-7; the table's D call, TRBD1, was not checked against the DNA. TRBV21-1 is noted as a pseudogene. The CDR3 runs 15 residues.

This clonotype was counted only a few times. This sequence joins TRBV27 and TRBJ1-1, with TRBD1 matching 7 bases. CDR3 length: 15 amino acids. Germline V gene sequence: CDR1 MNHEY, CDR2 SMNVEV (reference sequence). V shed 9 bases and J 1 base; nucleotides not matched to a gene: 11. DNA for the CDR3: TGTGCCAGTATTGTCCCCCCAGGGGGGAACACTGAAGCTTTCTTT. It encodes CASIVPPGGNTEAFF.

This clonotype was seen repeatedly, ten times or more. The chain uses TRBV30 and TRBJ1-1, with D tentatively TRBD1 (5 bases). The CDR3 runs 12 residues. The ends were cut back, 3 bases at V and 2 bases at J, with 7 bases in the middle. The germline V gene has CDR1 GTSNPN and CDR2 SVGIG (reference sequence). The CDR3 region is CAWRQGNTEAFF. Here the CDR3 DNA reads TGTGCCTGGAGGCAGGGTAACACTGAAGCTTTCTTT. The whole variable domain, filled in from reference TRBV30 and TRBJ1-1, reads SQTIHQWPATLVQPVGSPLSLECTVEGTSNPNLYWYRQAAGRGLQLLFYSVGIGQISSEVPQNLSASRPQDRQFILSSKKLLLSDSGFYLCAWRQGNTEAFFGQGTRLTVV.